This TCR beta chain was observed in a study of shared clonotypes between healthy human individuals. Germline CDR1 SGHRS, CDR2 YFSETQ. This CDR3 has 19 residues. Regarding this clone: The junction and the germline gene differ at one end; a read error may be behind it.

The data were produced by immunoSEQ multiplex PCR, yet TCRdb's version contains in-frame clones alone and is incomplete. The data show about 490,000 clones, with around 80% seen just once and 10% to 15% held by the top ten. The sequence was collected from a woman in her thirties or forties in good health. Some clones in this sample may be carry-over from other donors' samples. The sequencing input was PBMCs. This chain links TRBV5-1 with TRBJ1-4; TRBD1 is a possible D gene (6 bases). The CDR3 region has the DNA TGCGCCAGCAGGTTGGCGGTCCAACAGGGTTTTTCAACTAATGAAAAACTGTTTTTT. Protein sequence: CASRLAVQQGFSTNEKLFF.